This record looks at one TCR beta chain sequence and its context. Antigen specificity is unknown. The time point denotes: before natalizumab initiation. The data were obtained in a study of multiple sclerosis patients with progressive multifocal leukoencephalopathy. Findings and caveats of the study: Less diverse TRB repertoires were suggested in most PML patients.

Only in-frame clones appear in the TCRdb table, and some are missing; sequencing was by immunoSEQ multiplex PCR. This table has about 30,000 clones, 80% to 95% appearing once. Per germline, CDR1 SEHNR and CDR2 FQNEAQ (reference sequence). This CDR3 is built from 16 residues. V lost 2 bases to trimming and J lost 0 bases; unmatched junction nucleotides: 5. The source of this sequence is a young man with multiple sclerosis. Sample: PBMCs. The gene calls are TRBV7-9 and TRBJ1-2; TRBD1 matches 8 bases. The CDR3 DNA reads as TGTGCCAGCAGCTTATACAGGGGGGTAACTAACTATGGCTACACCTTC. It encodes CASSLYRGVTNYGYTF.